This T cell receptor (beta chain) was sequenced during a study of cytomegalovirus exposure and HLA in healthy donors. Study context: Of several hundred genotyped donors, 70% to 85% clustered with self-reported Caucasian donors.

Study-wide results and caveats: Analyzed later, association rates of TCRs varied across HLA loci, with DRB1 most and HLA-C fewest. Among CMV-associated TCR beta chains, most appeared HLA-restricted in a later analysis. It was reported that TCR beta sequences correctly inferred the HLA-A and HLA-B alleles for most subjects.

PCR primers comprised 60 Vbeta and 13 Jbeta primers. Only in-frame clones appear in the TCRdb table, and some are missing; sequencing was by immunoSEQ multiplex PCR. Here the sample table reports around 100,000 clones. This CDR3 has 18 amino acids. Comment on this clone: Its antigen is currently unknown.

The chain couples TRBV21-1 to TRBJ1-2; TRBD1, the D gene given by the table, was not confirmed from the DNA. TRBV21-1 counts as a pseudogene. The receptor was derived from a woman aged 30 to 39 in good health and CMV-seronegative. The specimen sequenced was PBMCs. The CDR3 loop reads CASSKVFVQRTDTYGYTF. CDR3 sequence (DNA): TGTGCCAGCAGCAAAGTTTTCGTACAAAGGACAGACACCTATGGCTACACCTTC.